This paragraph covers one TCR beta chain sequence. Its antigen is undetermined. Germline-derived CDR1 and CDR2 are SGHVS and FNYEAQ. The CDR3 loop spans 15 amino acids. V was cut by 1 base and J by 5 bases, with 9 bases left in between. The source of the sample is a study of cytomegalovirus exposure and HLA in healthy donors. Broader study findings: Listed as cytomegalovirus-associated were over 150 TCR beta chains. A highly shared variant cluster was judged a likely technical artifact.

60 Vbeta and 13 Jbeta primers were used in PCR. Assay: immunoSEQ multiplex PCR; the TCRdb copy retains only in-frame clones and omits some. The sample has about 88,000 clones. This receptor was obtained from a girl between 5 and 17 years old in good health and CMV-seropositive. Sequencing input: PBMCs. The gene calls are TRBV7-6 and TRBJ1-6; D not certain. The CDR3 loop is CASSLDGNDNSPLHF. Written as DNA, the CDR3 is TGTGCCAGCAGCTTAGACGGGAATGATAATTCACCCCTCCACTTT.